The sequence of this T cell receptor (beta chain) was determined in a study of blood T cell repertoires in COVID-19. Overall study: The United States, Italy and Spain provided the acute and convalescent COVID-19 samples.

The CDR3 is made up of 16 amino acids. Germline V lookup: CDR1 GTSNPN, CDR2 SVGIG (reference sequence). Trimming cost V 2 bases and J 2 bases, with 16 bases left between them. Some clones are missing from TCRdb's copy, which holds only in-frame ones; the method was immunoSEQ multiplex PCR. The table shows about 83,000 clones, with roughly nine tenths occurring only once. The sequencing sample was made of peripheral blood. The V gene is TRBV30, the J gene TRBJ1-5, with a weak D call TRBD1 (6 bases). This clonotype was obtained from a woman between 45 and 65 years old with active or convalescent COVID-19. This CDR3 is CAWSPGQPGGNQPQHF. The DNA for the CDR3 is TGTGCCTGGAGTCCCGGACAGCCCGGGGGCAATCAGCCCCAGCATTTT.